Listed below are T cell receptor beta chains from one sample, sequenced in a study of cytomegalovirus exposure and HLA in healthy donors. The data were produced by immunoSEQ multiplex PCR, yet TCRdb's version contains in-frame clones alone and is incomplete. Here the sample spans approximately 110,000 clones, 67% being singletons. Sequenced sample: PBMCs. These receptors were taken from a man younger than 35 in good health and CMV-seropositive. Both conserved end residues are part of each CDR3. D genes are given only for firm matches. Clone size is shown for a subset of rows, as once, few, many or a class of expanded clone.

CDR3 DNA	CDR3 protein	CDR3 length	clone size	V gene	J gene	D gene
TGTGCCAGCAGCGTAGCTACTTCCGGGAGCACCCAGTACTTC	CASSVATSGSTQYF	14	few	TRBV9	TRBJ2-5	-
TGTGCCAGCAGCCCACAGGGGGCGAATACGCAGTATTTT	CASSPQGANTQYF	13	-	TRBV7-9	TRBJ2-3	TRBD1
TGCGCCAGCAGGGCGACAGACAGGGGCAGATTCTCTGGGGCCAACGTCCTGACTTTC	CASRATDRGRFSGANVLTF	19	few	TRBV5-1	TRBJ2-6	TRBD1
TGTGCCAGCAGTTTAAAGGGTGCGGGGGCAGATACGCAGTATTTT	CASSLKGAGADTQYF	15	few	TRBV28	TRBJ2-3	TRBD2
TGCGCCAGCAGCTTGGGTAGGGGCCCTAATGAAAAACTGTTTTTT	CASSLGRGPNEKLFF	15	-	TRBV5-1	TRBJ1-4	-
TGTGCCAGCAGGAGAGCAGGGGCGATTAACTATGGCTACACCTTC	CASRRAGAINYGYTF	15	-	TRBV6-1	TRBJ1-2	-
TGTGCCAGCAGTCCCAGACTAGCGGGGGCCCGGTACCAAGAGACCCAGTACTTC	CASSPRLAGARYQETQYF	18	few	TRBV27	TRBJ2-5	TRBD2
TGTGCCAGCAGTTCAGACAGGGGGCTAGAAGGCGGGGAGCTGTTTTTT	CASSSDRGLEGGELFF	16	once	TRBV28	TRBJ2-2	TRBD1
TGTGCCAGCAGTTTGGGACACCGTAACGGGGAGCTGTTTTTT	CASSLGHRNGELFF	14	-	TRBV28	TRBJ2-2	-
TGTGCCAGCAGCCGGGACAGCCTTCAAGAGACCCAGTACTTC	CASSRDSLQETQYF	14	few	TRBV5-4	TRBJ2-5	TRBD1
TGTGCCAGCTCACCCCGGACGGGGGCGGGGGTTCAAGAGACCCAGTACTTC	CASSPRTGAGVQETQYF	17	-	TRBV18	TRBJ2-5	-
TGTGCCAGTAGGCGGACAGGGGGCGGCCAGCCCCAGCATTTT	CASRRTGGGQPQHF	14	-	TRBV19	TRBJ1-5	TRBD1
TGCGCCAGCAGCCTGGAGGCCGGGACAGGGGGTTACTTTGGCTACACCTTC	CASSLEAGTGGYFGYTF	17	-	TRBV5-1	TRBJ1-2	TRBD1
TGTGCCAGCGACAGGGGCCCTTACTCAGAGACCCAGTACTTC	CASDRGPYSETQYF	14	-	TRBV6-1	TRBJ2-5	TRBD1
TGTGCTAGTGCCCATCGGGACTCCAATAATGAAAAACTGTTTTTT	CASAHRDSNNEKLFF	15	-	TRBV12-5	TRBJ1-4	-
TGTGCCAGCAGCCCTAGTTCGACAGGGGGCAATATATTTCGCGAGCAGTACTTC	CASSPSSTGGNIFREQYF	18	-	TRBV4-2	TRBJ2-7	TRBD1
TGTGCCAGCAGTGAAGGACAGGGGGCGGACACCATATATTTT	CASSEGQGADTIYF	14	-	TRBV6-1	TRBJ1-3	TRBD1
TGTGCCAGCACCACAGGGGGTCAGCCCCAGCATTTT	CASTTGGQPQHF	12	few	TRBV6-5	TRBJ1-5	TRBD1
TGTGCCAGCAGCTTAAGTCAGGGAGGTATTGGAGAGACCCAGTACTTC	CASSLSQGGIGETQYF	16	-	TRBV11-2	TRBJ2-5	-
TGTGCCAGCAGTCCCCTTGTGACAGGGGTGACTTCACCCCTCCACTTT	CASSPLVTGVTSPLHF	16	-	TRBV28	TRBJ1-6	TRBD1
TGTGCCAGCAGACAGACAGGGTTGAACACTGAAGCTTTCTTT	CASRQTGLNTEAFF	14	-	TRBV28	TRBJ1-1	TRBD1
TGTGCCAGCAGTTTCTCGGGGATTAATGGCTACACCTTC	CASSFSGINGYTF	13	few	TRBV27	TRBJ1-2	-
TGCGCCAGCAGCTTGGCGTTGTTGTGGCAGGGGGGCGGGAACACTGAAGCTTTCTTT	CASSLALLWQGGGNTEAFF	19	-	TRBV5-1	TRBJ1-1	TRBD1
TGTGCCAGCAGTTACGAGGGTCAGCCCCAGCATTTT	CASSYEGQPQHF	12	-	TRBV6-6	TRBJ1-5	-
TGTGCCAGCAGCTTGAAGGGGAATACTGTTCCGGACAATGAGCAGTTCTTC	CASSLKGNTVPDNEQFF	17	once	TRBV7-9	TRBJ2-1	-
TGTGCCAGCAGCCCCAAGACAGGTTACAAAAACATTCAGTACTTC	CASSPKTGYKNIQYF	15	-	TRBV6-5	TRBJ2-4	-
TGTGCCAGCAGTGAAGTACAGGTAGCAGATACGCAGTATTTT	CASSEVQVADTQYF	14	few	TRBV25-1	TRBJ2-3	-
TGCGCCAGCAGCCTGGGACTAGCGGGGGGACGTCCCGCTAGCACAGATACGCAGTATTTT	CASSLGLAGGRPASTDTQYF	20	-	TRBV5-1	TRBJ2-3	TRBD2
TGTGCTAGTGGTCCGGGGGGGGACTCAGATACGCAGTATTTT	CASGPGGDSDTQYF	14	once	TRBV12-5	TRBJ2-3	TRBD2
TGCGCCAGCAGCTTATTCGGGGACACCGGGGAGCTGTTTTTT	CASSLFGDTGELFF	14	-	TRBV5-1	TRBJ2-2	-
TGTGCCAGCAGCGGCGGCTCTGGAAACACCATATATTTT	CASSGGSGNTIYF	13	-	TRBV11-3	TRBJ1-3	-
TGTGCCAGCAGCCAGTGGGCCACAGATACGCAGTATTTT	CASSQWATDTQYF	13	-	TRBV7-9	TRBJ2-3	-
TGTGCCAGCAGTTCGACCTGGGACAGGGGGCGCTTCTACGAGCAGTACTTC	CASSSTWDRGRFYEQYF	17	-	TRBV28	TRBJ2-7	TRBD1
TGTGCCAGCAGAACAAAGACAGGGAGCGGCACTGAAGCTTTCTTT	CASRTKTGSGTEAFF	15	-	TRBV6-5	TRBJ1-1	TRBD1
TGTGCCAGCAGCCTGATGGCAGAAAGCACAGATACGCAGTATTTT	CASSLMAESTDTQYF	15	-	TRBV6-1	TRBJ2-3	-
TGTGCCAGCAGCTTGTTGGGCCTCTGGGACACCATATATTTT	CASSLLGLWDTIYF	14	-	TRBV5-6	TRBJ1-3	-
TGTGCCAGCAGTACGAGACCGACAGGGTTCTATAATTCACCCCTCCACTTT	CASSTRPTGFYNSPLHF	17	few	TRBV27	TRBJ1-6	TRBD1
TGTGCCAGTGGATTCGGGGGAGGTAATTCACCCCTCCACTTT	CASGFGGGNSPLHF	14	-	TRBV19	TRBJ1-6	-
TGCGCCAGCAGCCAAGGACAGCTCACAGATACGCAGTATTTT	CASSQGQLTDTQYF	14	-	TRBV4-1	TRBJ2-3	-
TGTGCCAGCAGACGACTAGCGGTTAGCACAGATACGCAGTATTTT	CASRRLAVSTDTQYF	15	-	TRBV7-2	TRBJ2-3	TRBD2
TGCGCCAGCAGCTTGGCCGGACAAGGCACTGAAGCTTTCTTT	CASSLAGQGTEAFF	14	-	TRBV5-1	TRBJ1-1	-
TGCAGCGTAATAGGACAGTCCGTCATGAACACTGAAGCTTTCTTT	CSVIGQSVMNTEAFF	15	-	TRBV29-1	TRBJ1-1	-
TGTGCCAGCAGCCAAGATACAGGGATAGGGTATGGCTACACCTTC	CASSQDTGIGYGYTF	15	-	TRBV4-2	TRBJ1-2	-
TGCAGTGCCGGGGGTTCAGGCTCTGGAAACACCATATATTTT	CSAGGSGSGNTIYF	14	-	TRBV29-1	TRBJ1-3	-
TGTGCCAGCCGGGACAGGGCCTCGGGGAGTGAAGCTTTCTTT	CASRDRASGSEAFF	14	-	TRBV10-3	TRBJ1-1	TRBD1
TGTGCCAGCAGCCTGACAGTGGGAGAGACCCAGTACTTC	CASSLTVGETQYF	13	-	TRBV7-3	TRBJ2-5	-
TGTGCCAGCAGTTACGACGAGGATGGGCCCCAGCATTTT	CASSYDEDGPQHF	13	-	TRBV6-6	TRBJ1-5	-
TGCGCCAGCAGCGAGAGAGCCTGGAGCCCCGGGGAGCTGTTTTTT	CASSERAWSPGELFF	15	-	TRBV10-1	TRBJ2-2	-
TGCGCCAGCAGCCCGCTGCGCGGGTTTAATGAAAAACTGTTTTTT	CASSPLRGFNEKLFF	15	-	TRBV4-1	TRBJ1-4	-